This T cell receptor beta chain was captured by sequencing in a study of T-cell reconstitution after alpha-beta-depleted transplantation in children. Overall study findings and caveats: Reports say that about two months after transplant, the alpha-beta T cells came out of several hundred graft clones that had expanded.

The length of the CDR3 is 13 residues. Germline CDR1 and CDR2: LNHDA and SQIVND (reference sequence). With 3 bases removed from V and 5 bases from J, the gap between germline ends came to 8 bases. Unique molecular identifiers were incorporated when the TCRbeta library was constructed. A single record per CDR3 protein comes from TCRdb applying MiXCR to the PCR reads. The sample shows over 120,000 distinct CDR3 sequences, 8.8% of them seen only once. Ten or more counts support this clonotype. Its target is unknown. This chain links TRBV19 with TRBJ2-1; unclear D gene. The TCR originated in a female patient between 2 and 15 years old who had a stem cell transplant for congenital amegakaryocytic thrombocytopenia, so the T cells may come from the graft donor. Specimen: PBMCs, mostly from graft donor cells, collected 180 days after TCRalphabeta/CD19-depleted stem cell transplant. In DNA form, the CDR3 reads TGTGCCAGTAGTATCTCCAATAACAATGAGCAGTTCTTC. It codes for CASSISNNNEQFF.